This TCR beta chain was documented in a study of T-cell reconstitution after alpha-beta-depleted transplantation in children. CDR1 and CDR2 (germline): SGDLS, YYNGEE. The CDR3 extends over 16 amino acids. The trim removed 2 bases at V and 9 bases at J, leaving 8 bases unmatched. A TCRbeta library incorporating unique molecular identifiers was prepared. TCRdb processed the PCR reads anew with MiXCR; each CDR3 protein has one entry. The sample has 90,000 to 100,000 distinct CDR3 sequences; 20% to 30% are singletons. The chain couples TRBV9 to TRBJ1-6, with TRBD1 matching over 10 bases. The specimen comprised PBMCs, sampled before TCRalphabeta/CD19-depleted stem cell transplant. This sequence was found in a boy under 10 years old with acute lymphoblastic leukemia, due to receive a stem cell transplant. CDR3 protein: CASSVPGTGERSPLHF. CDR3 in DNA: TGTGCCAGCAGCGTCCCCGGGACAGGGGAGCGTTCACCCCTCCACTTT.